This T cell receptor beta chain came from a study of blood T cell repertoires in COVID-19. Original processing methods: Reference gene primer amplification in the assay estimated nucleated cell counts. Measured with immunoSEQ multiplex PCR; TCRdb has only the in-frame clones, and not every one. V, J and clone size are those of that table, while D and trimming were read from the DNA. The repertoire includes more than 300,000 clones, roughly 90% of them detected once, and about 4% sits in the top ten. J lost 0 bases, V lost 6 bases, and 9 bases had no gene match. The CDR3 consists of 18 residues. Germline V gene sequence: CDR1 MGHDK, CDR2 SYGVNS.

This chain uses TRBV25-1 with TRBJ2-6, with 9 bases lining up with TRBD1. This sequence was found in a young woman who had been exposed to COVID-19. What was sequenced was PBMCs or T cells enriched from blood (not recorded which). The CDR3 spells CASRERGTGHSGANVLTF. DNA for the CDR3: TGTGCCAGCAGGGAACGTGGGACAGGGCACTCTGGGGCCAACGTCCTGACTTTC.